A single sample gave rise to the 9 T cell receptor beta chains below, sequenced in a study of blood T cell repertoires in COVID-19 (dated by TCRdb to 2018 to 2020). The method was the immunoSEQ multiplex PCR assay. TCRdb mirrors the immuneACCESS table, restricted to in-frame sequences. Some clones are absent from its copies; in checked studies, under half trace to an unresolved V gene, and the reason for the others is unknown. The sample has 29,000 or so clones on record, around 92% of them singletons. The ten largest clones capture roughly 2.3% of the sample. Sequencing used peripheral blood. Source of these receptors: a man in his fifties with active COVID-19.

CDR3 amino acids: CATRRSGEETQYF. The CDR3 region has the DNA TGTGCCACACGACGGAGTGGTGAAGAGACCCAGTACTTC. The V call is TRBV15, the J call TRBJ2-5; D is unclear. The CDR3 spans 13 residues. Deletions cut 9 bases from V and 3 bases from J, with 14 bases between. Germline loops: CDR1 LNHNV, CDR2 YYDKDF (reference sequence).

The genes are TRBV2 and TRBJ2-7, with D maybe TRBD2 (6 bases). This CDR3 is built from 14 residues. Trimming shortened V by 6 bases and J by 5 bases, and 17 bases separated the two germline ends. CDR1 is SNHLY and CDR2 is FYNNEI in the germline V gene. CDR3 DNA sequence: TGTGCCAGCAGAGCTCCGGGAGAGAGTGACGAGCAGTACTTC. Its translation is CASRAPGESDEQYF.

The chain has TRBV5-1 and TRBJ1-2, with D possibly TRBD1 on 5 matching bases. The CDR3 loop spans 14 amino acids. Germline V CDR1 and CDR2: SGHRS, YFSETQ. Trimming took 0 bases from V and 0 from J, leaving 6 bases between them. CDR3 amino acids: CASSLATANYGYTF. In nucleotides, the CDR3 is TGCGCCAGCAGCTTGGCGACAGCTAACTATGGCTACACCTTC. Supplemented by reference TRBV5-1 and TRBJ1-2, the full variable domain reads KAGVTQTPRYLIKTRGQQVTLSCSPISGHRSVSWYQQTPGQGLQFLFEYFSETQRNKGNFPGRFSGRQFSNSRSEMNVSTLELGDSALYLCASSLATANYGYTFGSGTRLTVV.

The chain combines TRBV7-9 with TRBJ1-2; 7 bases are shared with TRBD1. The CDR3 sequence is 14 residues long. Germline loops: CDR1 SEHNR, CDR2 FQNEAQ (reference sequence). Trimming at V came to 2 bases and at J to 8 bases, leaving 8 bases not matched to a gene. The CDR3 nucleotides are TGTGCCAGCAGCTTACACACAGGGGAGGAAGGCTACACCTTC. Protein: CASSLHTGEEGYTF.

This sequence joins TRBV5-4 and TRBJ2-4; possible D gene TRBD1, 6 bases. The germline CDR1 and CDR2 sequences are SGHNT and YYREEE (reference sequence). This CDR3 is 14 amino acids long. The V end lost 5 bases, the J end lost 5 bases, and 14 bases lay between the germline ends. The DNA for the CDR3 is TGTGCCAGCAGTTCGGACAGCAGTCAAAACATTCAGTACTTC. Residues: CASSSDSSQNIQYF.

This CDR3 is CASSYVEQNYGYTF. The CDR3 region has the DNA TGTGCCAGCAGTTATGTGGAACAGAACTATGGCTACACCTTC. The chain has TRBV6-5 and TRBJ1-2; D not resolved. CDR3 length: 14 residues. Trimming removed 3 bases at V and 2 bases at J, with 10 bases between. Germline CDR1 is MNHEY and CDR2 is SVGAGI.

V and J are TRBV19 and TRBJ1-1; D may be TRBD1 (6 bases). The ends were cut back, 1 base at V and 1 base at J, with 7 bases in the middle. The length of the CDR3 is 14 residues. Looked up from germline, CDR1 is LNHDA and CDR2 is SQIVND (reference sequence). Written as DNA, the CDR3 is TGTGCCAGTAGTATAGTAGGGGGGAACACTGAAGCTTTCTTT. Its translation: CASSIVGGNTEAFF.

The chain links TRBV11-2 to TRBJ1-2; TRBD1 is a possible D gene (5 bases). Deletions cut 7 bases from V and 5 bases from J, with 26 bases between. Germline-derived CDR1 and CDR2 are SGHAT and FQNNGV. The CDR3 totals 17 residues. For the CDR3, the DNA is TGTGCCAGCACCTGGAGCGGGGGTGAAGGTCCCAGATATGGCTACACCTTC. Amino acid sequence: CASTWSGGEGPRYGYTF.

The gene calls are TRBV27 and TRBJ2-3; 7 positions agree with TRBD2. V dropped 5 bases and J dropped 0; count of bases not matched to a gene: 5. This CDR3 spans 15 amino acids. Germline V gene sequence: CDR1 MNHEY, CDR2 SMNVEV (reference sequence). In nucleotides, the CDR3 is TGTGCCAGCAGTCCCCGGGAGGCTAGCACAGATACGCAGTATTTT. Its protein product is CASSPREASTDTQYF.